This TCR beta chain was captured by sequencing in a study of early T cells in non-severe SARS-CoV-2 infection. Germline CDR1 and CDR2: SGHRS and YFSETQ. Trimming removed 1 base at V and 0 bases at J, with 9 bases between. The CDR3 is 15 residues long. TCRdb fed the 5' RACE reads into MiXCR, producing one record per CDR3 protein. The data show roughly 80,000 distinct CDR3 sequences, around an eighth seen once. This clonotype was seen repeatedly, ten times or more. V and J are TRBV5-1 and TRBJ2-3; D uncertain. The clonotype comes from an adult who was a healthcare worker with PCR-confirmed SARS-CoV-2 infection or an uninfected control (not recorded which). Input material: whole blood. This chain's CDR3 is CASSLRSASTDTQYF. As DNA, the CDR3 is TGCGCCAGCAGCTTGAGGTCAGCTAGCACAGATACGCAGTATTTT.